The 10 T cell receptor beta chains below all came from one sample that was sequenced in a study of CDR3 diversity in severe acne. Each CDR3 protein is one row after TCRdb ran MiXCR on the PCR reads. Of over 90,000 distinct CDR3 sequences listed, roughly half are singletons. Sequenced input: blood. These receptors all come from a male donor with acne.

This chain uses TRBV20-1 with TRBJ2-7; 8 nucleotides match TRBD2. The V and J ends lost 4 bases and 0 bases, in that order; junction bases with no gene match: 5. Germline loops: CDR1 DFQATT, CDR2 SNEGSKA (reference sequence). The CDR3 consists of 14 residues. In nucleotides, the CDR3 is TGCAGTGCTATCTCCAGCGGGAGCTCCTACGAGCAGTACTTC. This gives the protein CSAISSGSSYEQYF.

The chain is built from TRBV2 and TRBJ2-2; TRBD2 matches at 13 bases. The CDR3 spans 16 residues. Per germline, CDR1 SNHLY and CDR2 FYNNEI. The trim removed 4 bases at V and 5 bases at J, leaving 4 bases unmatched. The CDR3 sequence is CASSGTSGRGTGELFF. DNA for the CDR3: TGTGCCAGCAGTGGGACTAGCGGGAGAGGTACCGGGGAGCTGTTTTTT.

In the case of this clonotype: A junction boundary mismatches the germline segment, possibly from a read error. The gene calls are TRBV7-9 and TRBJ2-7; D possibly corresponds to TRBD1 (5 bases). This CDR3 region has 14 residues. Germline V gives CDR1 SEHNR, CDR2 FQNEAQ (reference sequence). CDR3: CASSQPDRSYEQYF. The CDR3 DNA is TGCGCCAGCAGCCAACCTGACAGATCCTACGAGCAGTACTTC.

J is TRBJ1-1 and V is TRBV2; perhaps TRBD1 as D (6 bases). Trimming removed 3 bases from V and 5 bases from J, with 10 bases in between. Germline lookup yields CDR1 SNHLY and CDR2 FYNNEI. CDR3 size: 13 residues. The CDR3 reads CASSDFTGTEAFF. The CDR3 nucleotides are TGTGCCAGCAGTGATTTCACAGGGACTGAAGCTTTCTTT. Looking up the rest from reference TRBV2 and TRBJ1-1 gives the full variable domain: EPEVTQTPSHQVTQMGQEVILRCVPISNHLYFYWYRQILGQKVEFLVSFYNNEISEKSEIFDDQFSVERPDGSNFTLKIRSTKLEDSAMYFCASSDFTGTEAFFGQGTRLTVV.

The gene calls are TRBV5-1 and TRBJ2-2, with TRBD2 matching 14 bases. The CDR3 runs 17 residues. The V segment lost 4 bases and the J segment 4 bases; nucleotides outside the gene matches: 6. Germline V lookup: CDR1 SGHRS, CDR2 YFSETQ. The CDR3 DNA follows: TGCGCCAGCAGCCCGACTAGCGGGAGGGCTCGCACCGGGGAGCTGTTTTTT. Amino acid sequence: CASSPTSGRARTGELFF.

This clonotype was observed a handful of times. A much larger clone lies a single base off, so this may be a read error. V is TRBV24-1 and J is TRBJ2-1, with 9 bases lining up with TRBD2. CDR1 KGHDR and CDR2 SFDVKD come from the germline V gene. The length of the CDR3 is 17 residues. The trim removed 0 bases at V and 8 bases at J, leaving 10 bases unmatched. In DNA form, the CDR3 reads TGTGCCACCAGTGATTTGGCCGGACTAGCGCAATACGATGAGCAGTTCTTC. It yields the protein CATSDLAGLAQYDEQFF.

In its sample, this clonotype was seen a few times. This rearrangement joins TRBV12-3 or TRBV12-4 to TRBJ1-1, with D unclear. The V and J ends lost 5 bases and 3 bases respectively, with 7 bases between them. This CDR3 spans 12 amino acids. CDR3 nucleotide sequence: TGTGCCAGCAGTAAGCGATACACTGAAGCTTTCTTT. This codes for CASSKRYTEAFF.

The chain carries TRBV6-5 and TRBJ2-2, with TRBD1 matching 9 bases. Germline CDR1 reads MNHEY; CDR2 reads SVGAGI. The CDR3 has 16 amino acids. After removal of 8 bases from V and 3 bases from J, the junction contained 10 bases not matched to a gene. The CDR3 bases are TGTGCCAGCTTCCGTTCCGGGACAGGGTACACCGGGGAGCTGTTTTTT. Its translation is CASFRSGTGYTGELFF.

Ten or more counts support this clonotype. The chain has TRBV19 and TRBJ2-7; 7 bases are a match to TRBD1. V was clipped by 3 bases and J by 2 bases; unmatched bases: 4. The CDR3 loop spans 14 amino acids. The germline CDR1 and CDR2 sequences are LNHDA and SQIVND (reference sequence). The CDR3 DNA reads as TGTGCCAGTAGTATTGGACAGGAAACCTACGAGCAGTACTTC. Its protein product is CASSIGQETYEQYF.

This chain joins TRBV2 and TRBJ2-2, with 8 bases matching TRBD2. CDR3 length equals 18 residues. V was clipped by 0 bases and J by 6 bases; unmatched bases: 12. The V gene's germline CDR1 is SNHLY and CDR2 FYNNEI. Here the CDR3 DNA reads TGTGCCAGCAGTGAAGCCGTACCCATGGGGCGGGGGGCCGGGGAGCTGTTTTTT. Translated, it gives CASSEAVPMGRGAGELFF.